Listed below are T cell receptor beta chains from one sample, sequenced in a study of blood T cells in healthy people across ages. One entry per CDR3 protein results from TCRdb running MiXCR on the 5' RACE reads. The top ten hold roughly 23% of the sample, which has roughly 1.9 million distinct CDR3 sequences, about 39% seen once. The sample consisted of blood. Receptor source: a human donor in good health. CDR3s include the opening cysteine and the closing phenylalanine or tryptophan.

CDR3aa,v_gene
CSVGSSRNYGYTF,TRBV29-1
CAATGTGVSPYYGYTF,TRBV6-6
CASSSIGRGQPQHF,TRBV5-6
CASRPPGTGTEAFF,TRBV6-2/TRBV6-3
CASSVTLSNTGELFF,TRBV9
CASSPLDGRGEKLFF,TRBV12-3/TRBV12-4
CASSYGGEINEQFF,TRBV6-6
CSTLGALAGAIETQYF,TRBV29-1
CAISAFGGPTTYNEQFF,TRBV10-3
CSVEGFGNTEAFF,TRBV29-1
CASRLTTALYGYTF,TRBV28
CASRGVKGGPRISTEAFF,TRBV12-3/TRBV12-4
CSVEPPTGNGEQYF,TRBV29-1
CASAIFTSGELFF,TRBV6-1
CASSPGLAFSYEQYF,TRBV27
CASSKTNSYEQFF,TRBV9
CSRDGPTYNEQFF,TRBV30
CASSSDRVTYGYTF,TRBV7-2
CASSFLGYGTEGYGELFF,TRBV12-3/TRBV12-4
CANSYGGETQYF,TRBV12-3/TRBV12-4
CSASQTGSYNEQFF,TRBV20-1
CASSYSGLAGVRETQYF,TRBV7-2
CAWKPRGAGWGEQYF,TRBV30
CASGTPTSGGANEQFF,TRBV2
CSAPGQGVMEQFF,TRBV20-1
CASSWGPTNQPQHF,TRBV6-6
CASRTGDVADTQYF,TRBV10-3
CASSPFRDRAKNIQYF,TRBV14
CASSLESGSNEKLFF,TRBV5-4
CATSGDREVDTEAFF,TRBV15
CAIQGFGEQYF,TRBV10-3
CAISEGREEYEKLFF,TRBV10-3
CASSTLGTGVGYTF,TRBV2
CASSKVGGFNTEAFF,TRBV11-1
CASSLETVSSGGNQPQHF,TRBV5-1
CASSPPSTVHADQPQHF,TRBV28
CASSVGHRGSYEQYF,TRBV7-9
CATSRGQGEYEKLFF,TRBV15
CASSLRQDPKAFF,TRBV7-2
CASSLDPGQHTYEQYF,TRBV7-2
CASSVAGGHTGELFF,TRBV2
CASSYGLTYNEQFF,TRBV6-5
CAISNTPGQGNEQYF,TRBV10-3
CASSVVGRTTNEQFF,TRBV9
CASSQGLASDTQYF,TRBV4-1
CASKGQGSYNEQFF,TRBV7-2
CASSQGDGGGPLRETQYF,TRBV4-2
CASSPGTGAGSYNSPLHF,TRBV13
CASSASGGAYEQFF,TRBV5-1
CASSLRGGSDTQYF,TRBV7-9
CASKGQGYPYEQYF,TRBV2
CASSAGTPLLEQYF,TRBV6-5
CASSPDRDTQETQYF,TRBV28
CSVVAGGNGELFF,TRBV29-1